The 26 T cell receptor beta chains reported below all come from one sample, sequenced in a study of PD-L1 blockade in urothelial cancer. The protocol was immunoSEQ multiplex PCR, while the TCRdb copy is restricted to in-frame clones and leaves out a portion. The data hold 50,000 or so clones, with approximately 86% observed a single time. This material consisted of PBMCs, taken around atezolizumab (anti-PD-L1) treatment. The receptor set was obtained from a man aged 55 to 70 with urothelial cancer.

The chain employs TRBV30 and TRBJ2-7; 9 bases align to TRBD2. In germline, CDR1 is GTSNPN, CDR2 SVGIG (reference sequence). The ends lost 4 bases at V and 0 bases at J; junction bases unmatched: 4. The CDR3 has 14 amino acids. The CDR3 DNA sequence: TGTGCCTGGAATAGCGGGAGCGGCTCCTACGAGCAGTACTTC. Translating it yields CAWNSGSGSYEQYF.

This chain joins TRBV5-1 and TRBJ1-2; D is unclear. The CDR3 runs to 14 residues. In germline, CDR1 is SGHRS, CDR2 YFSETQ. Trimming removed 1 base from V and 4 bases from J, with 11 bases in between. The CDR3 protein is CASSLLLRGYGYTF. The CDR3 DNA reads TGCGCCAGCAGCTTGTTACTCCGGGGCTATGGCTACACCTTC. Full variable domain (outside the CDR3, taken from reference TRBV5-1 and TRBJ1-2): KAGVTQTPRYLIKTRGQQVTLSCSPISGHRSVSWYQQTPGQGLQFLFEYFSETQRNKGNFPGRFSGRQFSNSRSEMNVSTLELGDSALYLCASSLLLRGYGYTFGSGTRLTVV.

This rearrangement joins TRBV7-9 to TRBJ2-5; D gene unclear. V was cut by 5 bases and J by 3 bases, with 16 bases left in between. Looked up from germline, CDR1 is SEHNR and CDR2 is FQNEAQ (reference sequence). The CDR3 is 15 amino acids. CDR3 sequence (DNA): TGTGCCAGCAGCGTAATGGGCACCCCTGAAGAGACCCAGTACTTC. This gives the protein CASSVMGTPEETQYF.

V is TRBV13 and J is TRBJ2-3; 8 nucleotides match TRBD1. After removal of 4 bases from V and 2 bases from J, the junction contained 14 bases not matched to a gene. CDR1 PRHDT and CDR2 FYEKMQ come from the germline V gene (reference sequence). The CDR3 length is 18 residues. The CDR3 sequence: CASSSRTGQGRFTDTQYF. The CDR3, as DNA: TGTGCCAGCAGCTCAAGGACAGGACAGGGAAGATTCACAGATACGCAGTATTTT.

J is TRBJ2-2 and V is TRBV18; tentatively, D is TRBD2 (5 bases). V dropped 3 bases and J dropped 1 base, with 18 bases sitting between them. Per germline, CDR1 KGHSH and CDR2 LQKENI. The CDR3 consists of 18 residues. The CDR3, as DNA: TGTGCCAGCTCACCGGTTAGCGTACTAGTGGTGAACACCGGGGAGCTGTTTTTT. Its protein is CASSPVSVLVVNTGELFF.

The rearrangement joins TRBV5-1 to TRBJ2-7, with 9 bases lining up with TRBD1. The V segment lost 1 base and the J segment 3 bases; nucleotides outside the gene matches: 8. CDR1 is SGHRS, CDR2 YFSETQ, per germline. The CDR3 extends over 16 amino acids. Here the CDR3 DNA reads TGCGCCAGCAGCTTGTCCGGGACAGGGCGTTTCTACGAGCAGTACTTC. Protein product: CASSLSGTGRFYEQYF.

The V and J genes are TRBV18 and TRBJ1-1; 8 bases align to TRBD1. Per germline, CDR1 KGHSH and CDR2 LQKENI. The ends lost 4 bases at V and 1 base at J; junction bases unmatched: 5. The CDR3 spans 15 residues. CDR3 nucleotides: TGTGCCAGCTCACTCCCGGGACAGGAGAACACTGAAGCTTTCTTT. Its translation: CASSLPGQENTEAFF. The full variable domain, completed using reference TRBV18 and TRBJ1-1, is NAGVMQNPRHLVRRRGQEARLRCSPMKGHSHVYWYRQLPEEGLKFMVYLQKENIIDESGMPKERFSAEFPKEGPSILRIQQVVRGDSAAYFCASSLPGQENTEAFFGQGTRLTVV.

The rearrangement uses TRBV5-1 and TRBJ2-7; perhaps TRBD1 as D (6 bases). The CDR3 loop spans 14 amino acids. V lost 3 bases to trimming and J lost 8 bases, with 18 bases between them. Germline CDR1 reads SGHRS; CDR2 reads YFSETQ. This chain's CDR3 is CASSSTGLLRQQYF. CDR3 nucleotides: TGCGCCAGCAGCTCAACAGGGCTCCTACGCCAGCAGTACTTC.

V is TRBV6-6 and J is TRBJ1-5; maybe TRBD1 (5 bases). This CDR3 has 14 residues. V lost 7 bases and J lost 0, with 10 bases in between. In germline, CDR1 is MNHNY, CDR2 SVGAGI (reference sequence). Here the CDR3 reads CASTRVLSNQPQHF. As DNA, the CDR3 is TGTGCCAGCACCAGGGTTCTTAGCAATCAGCCCCAGCATTTT.

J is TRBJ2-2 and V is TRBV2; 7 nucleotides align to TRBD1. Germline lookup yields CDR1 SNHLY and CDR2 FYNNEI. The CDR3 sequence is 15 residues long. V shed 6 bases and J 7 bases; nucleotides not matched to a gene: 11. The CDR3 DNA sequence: TGTGCCAGCAGGCGTGACAGGGTTCAGTTCGGGGAGCTGTTTTTT. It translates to CASRRDRVQFGELFF.

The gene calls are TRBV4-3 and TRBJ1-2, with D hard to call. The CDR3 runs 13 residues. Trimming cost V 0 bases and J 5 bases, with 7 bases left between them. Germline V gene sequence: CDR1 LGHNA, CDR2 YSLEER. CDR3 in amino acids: CASSQERGYGYTF. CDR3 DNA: TGCGCCAGCAGCCAAGAGCGGGGATATGGCTACACCTTC.

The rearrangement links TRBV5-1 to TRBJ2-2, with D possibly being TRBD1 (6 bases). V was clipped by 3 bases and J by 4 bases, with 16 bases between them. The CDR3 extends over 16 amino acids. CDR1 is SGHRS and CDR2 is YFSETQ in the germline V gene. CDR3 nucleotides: TGCGCCAGCAGCTGGGGGCCGGTTACTAGCACCGGGGAGCTGTTTTTT. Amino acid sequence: CASSWGPVTSTGELFF.

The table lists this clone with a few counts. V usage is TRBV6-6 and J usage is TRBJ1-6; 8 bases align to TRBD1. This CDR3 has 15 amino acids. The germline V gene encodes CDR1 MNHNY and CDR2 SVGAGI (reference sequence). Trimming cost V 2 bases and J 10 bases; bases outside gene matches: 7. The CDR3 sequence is CASSYQGQGRSPLHF. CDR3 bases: TGTGCCAGCAGTTACCAAGGACAGGGCCGGTCACCCCTCCACTTT.

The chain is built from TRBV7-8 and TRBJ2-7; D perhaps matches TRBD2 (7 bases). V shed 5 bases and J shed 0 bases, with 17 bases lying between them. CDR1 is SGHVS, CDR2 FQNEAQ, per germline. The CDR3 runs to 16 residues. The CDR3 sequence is CASSPSGGAFSYEQYF. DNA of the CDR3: TGTGCCAGCAGCCCCTCTGGGGGGGCCTTCTCCTACGAGCAGTACTTC.

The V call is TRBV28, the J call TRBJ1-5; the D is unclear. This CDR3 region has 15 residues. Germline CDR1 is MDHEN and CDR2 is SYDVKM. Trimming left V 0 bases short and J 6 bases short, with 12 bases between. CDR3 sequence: CASSLWAVSGQPQHF. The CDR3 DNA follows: TGTGCCAGCAGTTTATGGGCGGTTTCTGGTCAGCCCCAGCATTTT.

The DNA of the CDR3 is TGCGCCAGCAGCTCGACTAGCGGGAGGCCCCATGAGCAGTTCTTC. The encoded protein is CASSSTSGRPHEQFF. The rearrangement joins TRBV5-1 to TRBJ2-1; 13 bases are shared with TRBD2. Germline-derived CDR1 and CDR2 are SGHRS and YFSETQ. The CDR3 length is 15 residues. V lost 3 bases and J lost 8; bases outside the gene matches: 5.

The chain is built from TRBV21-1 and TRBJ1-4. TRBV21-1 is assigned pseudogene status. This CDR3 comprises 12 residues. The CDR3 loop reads CAPYFIDWKLFF. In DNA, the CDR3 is TGTGCACCTTACTTCATTGACTGGAAACTGTTTTTT.

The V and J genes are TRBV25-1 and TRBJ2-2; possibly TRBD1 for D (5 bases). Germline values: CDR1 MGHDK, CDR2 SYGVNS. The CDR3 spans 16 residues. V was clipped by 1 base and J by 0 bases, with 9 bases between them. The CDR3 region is CASSESQGANTGELFF. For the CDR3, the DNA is TGTGCCAGCAGTGAATCCCAGGGTGCGAACACCGGGGAGCTGTTTTTT.

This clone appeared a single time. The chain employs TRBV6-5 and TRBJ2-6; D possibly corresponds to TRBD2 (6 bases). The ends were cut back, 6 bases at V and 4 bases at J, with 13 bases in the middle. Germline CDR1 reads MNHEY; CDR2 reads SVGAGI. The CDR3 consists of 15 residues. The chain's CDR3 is CASSNAGYGANVLTF. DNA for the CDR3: TGTGCCAGCAGCAACGCGGGGTACGGGGCCAACGTCCTGACTTTC.

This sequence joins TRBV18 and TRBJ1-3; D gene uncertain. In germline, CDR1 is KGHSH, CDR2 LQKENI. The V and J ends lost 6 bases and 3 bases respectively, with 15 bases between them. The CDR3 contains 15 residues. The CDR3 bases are TGTGCCAGCTCGCGAGACATCAGGAATGGAAACACCATATATTTT. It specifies CASSRDIRNGNTIYF.

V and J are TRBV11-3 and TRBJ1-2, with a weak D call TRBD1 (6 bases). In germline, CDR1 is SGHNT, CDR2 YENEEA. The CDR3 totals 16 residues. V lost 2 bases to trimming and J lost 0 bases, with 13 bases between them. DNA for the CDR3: TGTGCCAGCAGCTTATCGCTCAGGGGCGCTAACTATGGCTACACCTTC. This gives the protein CASSLSLRGANYGYTF.

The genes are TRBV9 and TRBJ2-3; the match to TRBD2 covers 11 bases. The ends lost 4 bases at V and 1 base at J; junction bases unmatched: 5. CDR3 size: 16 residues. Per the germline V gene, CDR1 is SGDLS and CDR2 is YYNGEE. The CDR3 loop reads CASSTIAGGGTDTQYF. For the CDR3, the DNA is TGTGCCAGCAGCACAATAGCGGGAGGGGGCACAGATACGCAGTATTTT.

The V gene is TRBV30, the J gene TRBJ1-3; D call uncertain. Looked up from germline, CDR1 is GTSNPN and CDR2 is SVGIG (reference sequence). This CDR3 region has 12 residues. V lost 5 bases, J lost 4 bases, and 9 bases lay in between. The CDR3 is CAWSSSGNTIYF. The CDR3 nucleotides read TGTGCCTGGTCCTCGTCCGGAAACACCATATATTTT. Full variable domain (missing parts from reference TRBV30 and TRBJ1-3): SQTIHQWPATLVQPVGSPLSLECTVEGTSNPNLYWYRQAAGRGLQLLFYSVGIGQISSEVPQNLSASRPQDRQFILSSKKLLLSDSGFYLCAWSSSGNTIYFGEGSWLTVV.

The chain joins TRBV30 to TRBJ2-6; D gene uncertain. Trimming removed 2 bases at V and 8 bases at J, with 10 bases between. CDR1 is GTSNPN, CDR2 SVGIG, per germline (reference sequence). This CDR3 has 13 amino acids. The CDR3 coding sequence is TGTGCCTGGAGTTTTCGACAATCCAACGTCCTGACTTTC. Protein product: CAWSFRQSNVLTF.

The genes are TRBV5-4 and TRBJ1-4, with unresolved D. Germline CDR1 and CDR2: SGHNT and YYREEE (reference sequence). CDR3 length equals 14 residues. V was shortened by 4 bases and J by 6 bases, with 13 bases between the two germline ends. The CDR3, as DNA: TGTGCCAGCAGCCGGCCGGGGTCCTATGAAAAACTGTTTTTT. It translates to CASSRPGSYEKLFF.

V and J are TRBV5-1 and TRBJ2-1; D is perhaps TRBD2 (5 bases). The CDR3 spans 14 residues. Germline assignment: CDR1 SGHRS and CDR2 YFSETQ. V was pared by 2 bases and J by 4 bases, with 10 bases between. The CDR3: CASSLSSRYNEQFF. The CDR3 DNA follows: TGCGCCAGCAGCTTATCTAGCAGATACAATGAGCAGTTCTTC.